What follows are 25 T cell receptor beta chains derived from one specimen sequenced in a study of cytomegalovirus exposure and HLA in healthy donors. PCR amplification relied on 60 Vbeta primers (plus 13 Jbeta primers). The table came from immunoSEQ multiplex PCR; TCRdb's copy has only in-frame clones and leaves some out. This sample has 95,000 to 150,000 clones, with over 6.5% found just once. The sample comprised PBMCs. Receptors were obtained from a woman between 40 and 55 years old in good health and CMV-seropositive.

This clone was detected only a few times. This rearrangement joins TRBV5-6 to TRBJ2-7, with D maybe TRBD2 (5 bases). Germline-derived CDR1 and CDR2 are SGHDT and YYEEEE. This CDR3 has 13 residues. Trimming shortened V by 3 bases and J by 4 bases, and 11 bases separated the two germline ends. CDR3 bases: TGTGCCAGCAGCTCGGGGAGCCGATACGAGCAGTACTTC. Its protein is CASSSGSRYEQYF.

The V call is TRBV14, the J call TRBJ2-5, with 8 bases lining up with TRBD2. Germline loops: CDR1 SGHDN, CDR2 FVKESK. Germline trimming cut 4 bases from V and 5 bases from J; bases unmatched to any gene: 12. This CDR3 region has 16 residues. The DNA for the CDR3 is TGTGCCAGCAGCCCAGGATATCGGGGGGGCCCCGAGACCCAGTACTTC. This codes for CASSPGYRGGPETQYF.

CDR3 nucleotides: TGTGCCAGCAGACTAGGGACTAGGGTGCAAGAGACCCAGTACTTC. As protein: CASRLGTRVQETQYF. The genes are TRBV2 and TRBJ2-5, with 8 bases matching TRBD2. V lost 6 bases to trimming and J lost 2 bases; unmatched junction nucleotides: 8. This CDR3 has 15 residues. Per germline, CDR1 SNHLY and CDR2 FYNNEI.

In its sample, this clone was seen a few times. The same CDR3 arises from other DNA sequences in this sample as well. The chain employs TRBV5-1 and TRBJ2-1, with 11 bases matching TRBD2. The CDR3 loop spans 14 amino acids. The J segment lost 7 bases and the V segment lost 5 bases, leaving 5 bases of the junction unmatched. Germline CDR1 and CDR2: SGHRS and YFSETQ. The CDR3 here is CASSLAGGPNEQFF. The DNA for the CDR3 is TGCGCCAGCAGTTTAGCGGGGGGGCCTAATGAGCAGTTCTTC.

In this sample, this clone turned up a few times. The rearrangement links TRBV11-2 to TRBJ1-4; D is uncertain. Trimming cost V 3 bases and J 5 bases, with 4 bases left between them. The CDR3 has 12 amino acids. Germline V lookup: CDR1 SGHAT, CDR2 FQNNGV. The CDR3 loop reads CASSFRNEKLFF. The CDR3 nucleotides are TGTGCCAGCAGCTTTCGGAATGAAAAACTGTTTTTT.

The chain combines TRBV5-1 with TRBJ1-1; a possible D gene is TRBD1 (6 bases). The germline CDR1 and CDR2 sequences are SGHRS and YFSETQ. The CDR3 extends over 16 amino acids. With 0 bases removed from V and 5 bases from J, the gap between germline ends came to 17 bases. In DNA form, the CDR3 reads TGCGCCAGCAGCTTGGATCTTGGTCTCCAGGGGACTGAAGCTTTCTTT. Its translation: CASSLDLGLQGTEAFF.

The CDR3 region is CASSETGNSYEQYF. The CDR3 region has the DNA TGTGCCAGCAGTGAGACAGGCAACTCCTACGAGCAGTACTTC. The chain links TRBV6-1 to TRBJ2-7; possible D gene TRBD1, 6 bases. Trimming removed 3 bases at V and 0 bases at J, with 9 bases between. The V gene's germline CDR1 is MNHNS and CDR2 SASEGT. The CDR3 consists of 14 residues.

This clone appeared a few times. The chain couples TRBV29-1 to TRBJ2-7; D perhaps matches TRBD2 (5 bases). Germline V CDR1 and CDR2: SQVTM, ANQGSEA. The CDR3 covers 16 residues. The V gene lost 4 bases and the J gene lost 2 bases, with 21 bases spanning the gap. CDR3 coding DNA: TGCAGCGTTGGGGGTGGTGGGCACCTCGGGACCTACGAGCAGTACTTC. It specifies CSVGGGGHLGTYEQYF.

This clone was seen only a few times. The V and J genes are TRBV5-1 and TRBJ1-2; 7 bases line up with TRBD1. Germline V CDR1 and CDR2: SGHRS, YFSETQ. This CDR3 is 13 amino acids long. J was trimmed by 9 bases and V by 4 bases; bases with no gene match: 9. The CDR3 here is CASSKDRELSYTF. DNA for the CDR3: TGCGCCAGCAGCAAAGACAGGGAATTGAGCTACACCTTC.

This clone was recorded many times. V is TRBV18 and J is TRBJ1-1; the D gene is possibly TRBD1 (5 bases). CDR1 and CDR2 from the germline V gene are KGHSH and LQKENI. The CDR3 totals 15 residues. Trimming shortened V by 0 bases and J by 4 bases, and 12 bases separated the two germline ends. The CDR3 DNA reads TGTGCCAGCTCACCACCGTATCCGGGGGTCACTGAAGCTTTCTTT. This codes for CASSPPYPGVTEAFF.

The sample holds a few counts of this clone. This rearrangement joins TRBV19 to TRBJ1-1; tentative D call: TRBD1 (5 bases). CDR1 is LNHDA and CDR2 is SQIVND in the germline V gene (reference sequence). Trimming stripped 3 bases from V and 3 bases from J, with 8 bases between. This CDR3 is 13 amino acids long. This chain's CDR3 is CASSIWGDTEAFF. CDR3 DNA: TGTGCCAGTAGTATTTGGGGCGACACTGAAGCTTTCTTT.

This clone was counted only a few times. The genes are TRBV13 and TRBJ2-1; 15 bases fit TRBD2. The CDR3 is made up of 21 amino acids. V lost 1 base to trimming and J lost 0 bases; unmatched junction nucleotides: 10. Germline CDR1 PRHDT, CDR2 FYEKMQ (reference sequence). Here the CDR3 DNA reads TGTGCCAGCAGCTTAGATTTCGACGGACTAGCGGGGGGGAGCTCCTACAATGAGCAGTTCTTC. As protein: CASSLDFDGLAGGSSYNEQFF. The whole variable domain, remainder taken from reference TRBV13 and TRBJ2-1, is AAGVIQSPRHLIKEKRETATLKCYPIPRHDTVYWYQQGPGQDPQFLISFYEKMQSDKGSIPDRFSAQQFSDYHSELNMSSLELGDSALYFCASSLDFDGLAGGSSYNEQFFGPGTRLTVL.

The chain carries TRBV6-5 and TRBJ2-1, with 8 positions matching TRBD1. From germline, CDR1 is MNHEY and CDR2 SVGAGI. The V segment lost 6 bases and the J segment 5 bases; nucleotides outside the gene matches: 3. The CDR3 spans 13 residues. CDR3 protein: CASSRDRNNEQFF. The CDR3 region has the DNA TGTGCCAGCAGCCGGGACAGGAACAATGAGCAGTTCTTC.

This clone was seen a handful of times. This chain connects TRBV4-1 to TRBJ2-7, with D perhaps matching TRBD2 (5 bases). The germline V gene has CDR1 MGHRA and CDR2 YSYEKL. The CDR3 loop spans 12 amino acids. Trimming removed 3 bases at V and 6 bases at J, with 9 bases between. In nucleotides, the CDR3 is TGCGCCAGCAGCCACCTGAGCGGCGAGCAGTACTTC. Translated: CASSHLSGEQYF.

The chain employs TRBV6-5 and TRBJ1-1; 7 nucleotides line up with TRBD1. Trimming took 6 bases from V and 9 from J; bases not matched to a gene: 10. Germline V gives CDR1 MNHEY, CDR2 SVGAGI. This CDR3 contains 13 residues. The CDR3 sequence is CASSLRQGSQAFF. The CDR3 bases are TGTGCCAGCAGCCTACGACAGGGATCACAAGCTTTCTTT.

This clone was counted between two and nine times. V gene TRBV7-9 combines with J gene TRBJ1-4, with a tentative D call TRBD1 (5 bases). The CDR3 spans 17 residues. The ends were cut back, 3 bases at V and 5 bases at J, with 19 bases in the middle. CDR1 SEHNR and CDR2 FQNEAQ come from the germline V gene (reference sequence). Here the CDR3 reads CASSFSPWAGENEKLFF. CDR3 DNA: TGTGCCAGCAGCTTCAGCCCATGGGCGGGGGAAAATGAAAAACTGTTTTTT.

This clone was counted a few times. The CDR3 DNA sequence: TGTGCCAGCATCTACGGAGGGACGCCGAATCAGCCCCAGCATTTT. It specifies CASIYGGTPNQPQHF. The genes are TRBV6-1 and TRBJ1-5; maybe TRBD1 (5 bases). The germline V gene encodes CDR1 MNHNS and CDR2 SASEGT. With 7 bases removed from V and 4 bases from J, the gap between germline ends came to 17 bases. The CDR3 spans 15 residues.

J is TRBJ2-7 and V is TRBV27; weak D call: TRBD2 (6 bases). The CDR3 is 14 amino acids. Germline CDR1 MNHEY, CDR2 SMNVEV (reference sequence). Trimming pared 6 bases from V and 5 bases from J, leaving 17 bases between. CDR3 in DNA: TGTGCCAGCAGGCCGAACGTCGCGGGAAACGAGCAGTACTTC. It codes for CASRPNVAGNEQYF.

Only a few counts were recorded for this clone. This chain uses TRBV7-3 with TRBJ1-1; 7 nucleotides align to TRBD1. The CDR3 loop spans 14 amino acids. The junction had 4 bases not matched to a gene; V was cut back by 5 bases and J by 1 base. Germline loops: CDR1 SGHTA, CDR2 FQGTGA. In nucleotides, the CDR3 is TGTGCCAGCAGCCTAGGGACAGAGAACACTGAAGCTTTCTTT. The encoded protein is CASSLGTENTEAFF.

This clone was counted a few times. J is TRBJ1-5 and V is TRBV2; tentatively, D is TRBD1 (6 bases). Trimming removed 6 bases at V and 2 bases at J, with 14 bases between. Germline CDR1 and CDR2: SNHLY and FYNNEI. The CDR3 has 15 residues. The CDR3 coding sequence is TGTGCCAGCAGGAGGGGGAGGGACCGCAATCAGCCCCAGCATTTT. It codes for CASRRGRDRNQPQHF. The full variable domain, its missing parts supplied by reference TRBV2 and TRBJ1-5, is EPEVTQTPSHQVTQMGQEVILRCVPISNHLYFYWYRQILGQKVEFLVSFYNNEISEKSEIFDDQFSVERPDGSNFTLKIRSTKLEDSAMYFCASRRGRDRNQPQHFGDGTRLSIL.

Comments on this clone: Since no conserved phenylalanine or tryptophan closes the CDR3, a read error is the likely cause. Because the CDR3's place on the DNA is in doubt, the DNA is left out and the CDR3 is given as listed by TCRdb. This chain uses TRBV6-1 with TRBJ2-7; the table's D call, TRBD2, has no DNA check behind it. Germline CDR1 is MNHNS and CDR2 is SASEGT. The CDR3 comprises 9 residues, both ends counted. The chain's CDR3 is CASSEWDSG.

The CDR3 DNA reads TGCGCCAGCAGCCAGAGGCTGAGATACGAGCAGTACTTC. Its protein product is CASSQRLRYEQYF. J is TRBJ2-7 and V is TRBV4-1; no clear D gene. The V gene's germline CDR1 is MGHRA and CDR2 YSYEKL. This CDR3 spans 13 amino acids. The V and J ends lost 3 bases and 4 bases respectively, with 10 bases between them.

The J gene is TRBJ2-2, the V gene TRBV4-1; no firm D call. The germline V and J ends were trimmed by 0 bases and 0 bases, with 5 bases remaining between them. CDR1 MGHRA and CDR2 YSYEKL come from the germline V gene. This CDR3 is 15 amino acids long. CDR3 loop: CASSQEAANTGELFF. The CDR3 DNA follows: TGCGCCAGCAGCCAAGAGGCAGCGAACACCGGGGAGCTGTTTTTT.

The V and J genes are TRBV25-1 and TRBJ2-3; 9 bases are a match to TRBD2. The CDR3 runs 14 residues. Germline CDR1 is MGHDK and CDR2 is SYGVNS. Trimming at V came to 4 bases and at J to 7 bases, leaving 6 bases not matched to a gene. The DNA for the CDR3 is TGTGCCAGCAGTGTAGGGACTAGCCGCCATACGCAGTATTTT. Translated, it gives CASSVGTSRHTQYF.

The gene calls are TRBV4-2 and TRBJ2-7; TRBD1 matches 7 bases. This CDR3 comprises 15 residues. The germline V gene encodes CDR1 LGHNA and CDR2 YNFKEQ. The V and J ends lost 5 bases and 4 bases, in that order; junction bases with no gene match: 11. CDR3 sequence: CASSEGLGGGYEQYF. CDR3 nucleotides: TGTGCCAGCAGCGAAGGGCTAGGGGGCGGGTACGAGCAGTACTTC.